This entry lists 29 T cell receptor beta chains sequenced from one sample in a study of T-cell reconstitution after alpha-beta-depleted transplantation in children. During its preparation, the TCRbeta library received unique molecular identifiers. TCRdb passed the PCR reads through MiXCR, listing each CDR3 protein once. This sample has about a million distinct CDR3 sequences, with less than 30% found just once. Sequencing was performed on PBMCs, mostly from graft donor cells, taken 360 days after TCRalphabeta/CD19-depleted stem cell transplant. All receptors come from a boy under three years old who had a stem cell transplant for SCID, so the T cells may come from the graft donor.

In its sample, this clonotype was seen a few times. The CDR3 loop reads CASRPTGFGYGYTF. The CDR3, as DNA: TGTGCCAGCAGACCCACAGGGTTTGGGTATGGCTACACCTTC. The genes are TRBV6-1 and TRBJ1-2; tentatively, D is TRBD1 (6 bases). The CDR3 loop spans 14 amino acids. Trimming removed 6 bases from V and 5 bases from J, with 16 bases in between. Germline V gives CDR1 MNHNS, CDR2 SASEGT.

This CDR3 reads CASSLRTVNEKLFF. In DNA, the CDR3 is TGTGCCAGCAGTCTTAGGACAGTTAATGAAAAACTGTTTTTT. This chain connects TRBV12-3 or TRBV12-4 to TRBJ1-4; perhaps TRBD1 as D (6 bases). V was shortened by 5 bases and J by 4 bases, with 11 bases between the two germline ends. The CDR3 totals 14 residues.

This clonotype was counted between two and nine times. This chain joins TRBV18 and TRBJ2-3; D is tentatively TRBD1 or TRBD2 (6 bases each). V was pared by 2 bases and J by 6 bases, with 15 bases between. This CDR3 has 15 amino acids. The V gene's germline CDR1 is KGHSH and CDR2 LQKENI. CDR3 nucleotides: TGTGCCAGCTCACCAACCGGGGGCGGAGTTGATACGCAGTATTTT. Its protein product is CASSPTGGGVDTQYF. The variable domain in full, with the rest retrieved from reference TRBV18 and TRBJ2-3, is NAGVMQNPRHLVRRRGQEARLRCSPMKGHSHVYWYRQLPEEGLKFMVYLQKENIIDESGMPKERFSAEFPKEGPSILRIQQVVRGDSAAYFCASSPTGGGVDTQYFGPGTRLTVL.

The chain couples TRBV28 to TRBJ2-7, with 8 bases lining up with TRBD2. Trimming removed 4 bases from V and 3 bases from J; junction bases left unmatched: 5. CDR1 and CDR2 from the germline V gene are MDHEN and SYDVKM. The CDR3 sequence is 14 residues long. CDR3 in amino acids: CASSSQSGGYEQYF. The CDR3 DNA reads as TGTGCCAGCAGTTCTCAGAGCGGGGGCTACGAGCAGTACTTC. Looking up the rest from reference TRBV28 and TRBJ2-7 gives the full variable domain: DVKVTQSSRYLVKRTGEKVFLECVQDMDHENMFWYRQDPGLGLRLIYFSYDVKMKEKGDIPEGYSVSREKKERFSLILESASTNQTSMYLCASSSQSGGYEQYFGPGTRLTVT.

V is TRBV6-2 or TRBV6-3 and J is TRBJ2-5; D might be TRBD2 (5 bases). The germline gives CDR1 MNHEY, CDR2 SVGEGT. The V end lost 5 bases, the J end lost 5 bases, and 18 bases lay between the germline ends. The length of the CDR3 is 15 residues. The CDR3 is CASSPPGSRRETQYF. CDR3 bases: TGTGCCAGCAGTCCCCCGGGTTCGAGGAGGGAGACCCAGTACTTC.

V usage is TRBV6-5 and J usage is TRBJ1-2, with D perhaps TRBD1 (5 bases). Germline assignment: CDR1 MNHEY and CDR2 SVGAGI. The CDR3 loop spans 13 amino acids. The V and J ends lost 2 bases and 6 bases respectively, with 10 bases between them. This CDR3 reads CASSYVGEDGYTF. The CDR3 coding sequence is TGTGCCAGCAGTTACGTGGGGGAGGATGGCTACACCTTC.

The genes are TRBV18 and TRBJ2-5; D gene uncertain. The V gene's germline CDR1 is KGHSH and CDR2 LQKENI. The ends were cut back, 2 bases at V and 7 bases at J, with 5 bases in the middle. This CDR3 has 11 residues. DNA of the CDR3: TGTGCCAGCTCACCATGGGGGACCCAGTACTTC. The encoded protein is CASSPWGTQYF.

The V gene is TRBV5-1, the J gene TRBJ2-7; D is tentatively TRBD1 or TRBD2 (5 bases each). V was clipped by 1 base and J by 2 bases, with 13 bases between them. Germline CDR1 reads SGHRS; CDR2 reads YFSETQ. The CDR3 runs 15 residues. CDR3 nucleotide sequence: TGCGCCAGCAGCTTGTTTGGGACGGAGACCTACGAGCAGTACTTC. It yields the protein CASSLFGTETYEQYF.

The table lists this clonotype with many counts. CDR3 nucleotide sequence: TGTGCCAGCAGTTACTCGGGCAGACAAGAGACCCAGTACTTC. This translates into CASSYSGRQETQYF. The chain has TRBV6-5 and TRBJ2-5; D is undetermined. CDR3 size: 14 residues. The V and J ends lost 0 bases and 2 bases respectively, with 7 bases between them. Germline values: CDR1 MNHEY, CDR2 SVGAGI.

This clonotype was recorded a few times. The J gene is TRBJ2-1, the V gene TRBV20-1, with a weak D call TRBD1 (6 bases). CDR1 DFQATT and CDR2 SNEGSKA come from the germline V gene (reference sequence). This CDR3 contains 10 residues. The V end was cut by 5 bases, the J end by 8 bases, with 7 bases between. CDR3 nucleotides: TGCAGTGCTTCAGGGGATGAGCAGTTCTTC. Translating it yields CSASGDEQFF.

This clonotype appeared many times. CDR3 coding DNA: TGTGCCAGCAGTCCCCAGGGGAATGAGCAGTTCTTC. It codes for CASSPQGNEQFF. The chain is built from TRBV12-3 or TRBV12-4 and TRBJ2-1, with D tentatively TRBD1 (6 bases). V lost 5 bases and J 7 bases, leaving 9 bases between the germline ends. This CDR3 is 12 amino acids long.

In its sample, this clonotype was seen a few times. CDR3 in amino acids: CSVVGVSYEQYF. CDR3 nucleotides: TGCAGCGTTGTAGGGGTCTCCTACGAGCAGTACTTC. The rearrangement links TRBV29-1 to TRBJ2-7, with D tentatively TRBD1 (5 bases). Per germline, CDR1 SQVTM and CDR2 ANQGSEA. The CDR3 sequence is 12 residues long. V lost 4 bases, J lost 0 bases, and 7 bases lay in between.

This clonotype was counted only a few times. The chain carries TRBV9 and TRBJ2-3; TRBD2 matches 10 bases. Germline V gives CDR1 SGDLS, CDR2 YYNGEE. Losses at the gene ends were 0 bases for V and 2 bases for J; bases not matched to a gene: 3. The CDR3 has 16 residues. The CDR3 DNA reads TGTGCCAGCAGCGTAGCACTAGCGGGGTACACAGATACGCAGTATTTT. Protein sequence: CASSVALAGYTDTQYF.

This clonotype showed up just once. The V and J genes are TRBV5-8 and TRBJ2-5, with D perhaps TRBD1 (5 bases). Germline loops: CDR1 SGHTS, CDR2 YDEGEE. Trimming left V 2 bases short and J 5 bases short, with 19 bases between. This CDR3 is built from 16 residues. CDR3 nucleotides: TGTGCCAGCAGCTTCCCTTACAGTAGGGGTATGGAGACCCAGTACTTC. It specifies CASSFPYSRGMETQYF.

The V gene is TRBV2, the J gene TRBJ2-7; 7 nucleotides align to TRBD1. The CDR3 totals 14 residues. Germline CDR1 SNHLY, CDR2 FYNNEI. After removal of 6 bases from V and 2 bases from J, the junction contained 7 bases not matched to a gene. The CDR3 DNA is TGTGCCAGCAGCGGGACAGCCCTGCCCTACGAGCAGTACTTC. Protein product: CASSGTALPYEQYF.

This clonotype has only a few counts. The J gene is TRBJ2-7, the V gene TRBV12-3 or TRBV12-4, with D perhaps matching TRBD2 (5 bases). The CDR3 is 12 residues long. Trimming took 8 bases from V and 2 from J, leaving 10 bases between them. The CDR3 spells CASAGTPYEQYF. The CDR3 DNA sequence: TGTGCCAGCGCGGGCACTCCCTACGAGCAGTACTTC.

The V and J genes are TRBV2 and TRBJ1-1, with 9 bases matching TRBD1. Germline V gene data show CDR1 as SNHLY and CDR2 as FYNNEI. The junction had 3 bases not matched to a gene; V was cut back by 6 bases and J by 1 base. The CDR3 is 14 residues long. The CDR3 loop is CASRTGGTNTEAFF. CDR3 nucleotides: TGTGCCAGCAGAACAGGGGGCACGAACACTGAAGCTTTCTTT.

V gene TRBV20-1 combines with J gene TRBJ1-4; D may be TRBD1 (5 bases). This CDR3 spans 12 amino acids. V was clipped by 6 bases and J by 8 bases, with 13 bases between them. Germline V gives CDR1 DFQATT, CDR2 SNEGSKA (reference sequence). The DNA of the CDR3 is TGCAGTGCGTTTCAGGGAAACGAAAAACTGTTTTTT. Its protein is CSAFQGNEKLFF.

The chain combines TRBV5-1 with TRBJ2-3; D not certain. This CDR3 spans 15 amino acids. CDR1 is SGHRS, CDR2 YFSETQ, per germline. Trimming stripped 4 bases from V and 4 bases from J, with 16 bases between. In nucleotides, the CDR3 is TGCGCCAGCAGCGTCAATAGACCAAGCTCAGATACGCAGTATTTT. Translation: CASSVNRPSSDTQYF. The full variable domain, in which reference TRBV5-1 and TRBJ2-3 provide the parts outside the CDR3, is KAGVTQTPRYLIKTRGQQVTLSCSPISGHRSVSWYQQTPGQGLQFLFEYFSETQRNKGNFPGRFSGRQFSNSRSEMNVSTLELGDSALYLCASSVNRPSSDTQYFGPGTRLTVL.

This clonotype was seen more than once but under ten times. J is TRBJ2-3 and V is TRBV9; TRBD2 matches 8 bases. Germline trimming cut 0 bases from V and 0 bases from J; bases unmatched to any gene: 6. CDR1 is SGDLS and CDR2 is YYNGEE in the germline V gene. This CDR3 is built from 17 residues. The CDR3 DNA is TGTGCCAGCAGCGTAGGAAGAACTAGCGGAAGCACAGATACGCAGTATTTT. Its protein is CASSVGRTSGSTDTQYF.

The V and J genes are TRBV27 and TRBJ2-7, with 11 positions matching TRBD2. This CDR3 contains 15 residues. V lost 3 bases and J lost 4; bases outside the gene matches: 5. CDR1 and CDR2 (germline): MNHEY, SMNVEV (reference sequence). CDR3 nucleotides: TGTGCCAGCAGTTTTGCGCTAGCGGGGGGTTACGAGCAGTACTTC. Its protein product is CASSFALAGGYEQYF.

The rearrangement uses TRBV12-3 or TRBV12-4 and TRBJ2-7; 8 bases match TRBD1. The CDR3 is 16 residues long. V trimming: 6 bases; J trimming: 0 bases; junction bases outside the gene matches: 10. The CDR3 DNA reads as TGTGCCAGCAGCAGCTCCCGGACAGGGATCTCCTACGAGCAGTACTTC. It translates to CASSSSRTGISYEQYF.

The rearrangement links TRBV30 to TRBJ2-7; TRBD2 aligns across 9 bases. Germline loops: CDR1 GTSNPN, CDR2 SVGIG (reference sequence). V lost 4 bases, J lost 6 bases, and 7 bases stayed unmatched. This CDR3 is built from 13 residues. CDR3 DNA: TGTGCCTGGACGCGCGGGGGGGCCGGCGAGCAGTACTTC. Encoded protein: CAWTRGGAGEQYF.

The chain recombines TRBV12-3 or TRBV12-4 with TRBJ2-5; D possibly corresponds to TRBD1 (5 bases). Trimming cost V 2 bases and J 5 bases, with 12 bases left between them. There are 14 residues in the CDR3. In DNA form, the CDR3 reads TGTGCCAGCAGTTTAAGCAGGGTGAGGGAGACCCAGTACTTC. It encodes CASSLSRVRETQYF.

This clonotype has a count of ten or more. The J gene is TRBJ2-1, the V gene TRBV18; 7 bases line up with TRBD2. Looked up from germline, CDR1 is KGHSH and CDR2 is LQKENI. The J segment lost 10 bases and the V segment lost 3 bases, leaving 3 bases of the junction unmatched. The CDR3 sequence is 12 residues long. The CDR3 DNA sequence: TGTGCCAGCTCACCGGGTAGCGGGGAGCAGTTCTTC. Its protein is CASSPGSGEQFF.

The rearrangement uses TRBV20-1 and TRBJ2-4, with D hard to call. The germline CDR1 and CDR2 sequences are DFQATT and SNEGSKA (reference sequence). The CDR3 runs to 13 residues. The V end was cut by 6 bases, the J end by 7 bases, with 16 bases between. CDR3 bases: TGCAGTGCGGCTAGACCAGTTGTGAACATTCAGTACTTC. As protein: CSAARPVVNIQYF.

This clonotype was observed a few times. The gene calls are TRBV20-1 and TRBJ2-3, with D possibly matching TRBD2 (6 bases). V lost 4 bases and J 2 bases, leaving 10 bases between the germline ends. The CDR3 totals 13 residues. Germline-derived CDR1 and CDR2 are DFQATT and SNEGSKA (reference sequence). For the CDR3, the DNA is TGCAGTGCTATGACGGGACTCACAGATACGCAGTATTTT. Its translation is CSAMTGLTDTQYF.

This clonotype was observed a handful of times. The rearrangement links TRBV5-7 to TRBJ2-4, with 7 positions matching TRBD1. TRBV5-7 belongs to the ORF category, with a function that is uncertain. The V gene end was trimmed by 4 bases and the J gene end by 6 bases; junction bases not matched to a gene: 13. The CDR3 contains 16 residues. CDR3 sequence (DNA): TGTGCCAGCAGCCGCGTGGACAGGTTCCGTATAAACATTCAGTACTTC. Translated, it gives CASSRVDRFRINIQYF.

The rearrangement uses TRBV20-1 and TRBJ2-2; D is unclear. V lost 3 bases and J lost 1, with 9 bases in between. CDR3 length: 14 residues. Germline-derived CDR1 and CDR2 are DFQATT and SNEGSKA (reference sequence). The CDR3 reads CSASLVENTGELFF. The CDR3 nucleotides are TGCAGTGCTAGCCTGGTCGAGAACACCGGGGAGCTGTTTTTT.